This TCR beta chain emerged from a study of cytomegalovirus exposure and HLA in healthy donors. Across the whole study: Early released data had approximately 86 million unique TCRs, all coming from HLA-typed donors.

This clone was found a few times. Its antigen is as yet unknown. Overall study findings and caveats: Despite most TCR sequences being rare, some public TCRs occurred in many donors. CMV serostatus was the sole immune exposure data available.

The PCR made use of 60 Vbeta and 13 Jbeta primers. In the study's own analysis: Later, 80 million or so unique TCR beta chains were counted in an analysis, and some 9.9 million of them were shared. The table came from immunoSEQ multiplex PCR; TCRdb's copy has only in-frame clones and leaves some out. That table supplies the V and J calls and clone size; D and trimming were determined from the DNA. The sample has about 120,000 clones; about 8.6% are singletons. The CDR3 runs to 15 residues. Between the trimmed V and J ends, which lost 3 bases and 3 bases, there was a span of 12 bases. CDR1 and CDR2 from the germline V gene are SGHDT and YYEEEE.

The sequencing input was PBMCs. This receptor was taken from a woman aged 35 to 49 in good health and CMV-seropositive. This rearrangement joins TRBV5-6 to TRBJ1-4; TRBD1 is a possible D gene (5 bases). The CDR3 region is CASSYGQGANEKLFF. The CDR3, as DNA: TGTGCCAGCAGCTACGGCCAGGGCGCTAATGAAAAACTGTTTTTT. Full variable domain (rest looked up from reference TRBV5-6 and TRBJ1-4): DAGVTQSPTHLIKTRGQQVTLRCSPKSGHDTVSWYQQALGQGPQFIFQYYEEEERQRGNFPDRFSGHQFPNYSSELNVNALLLGDSALYLCASSYGQGANEKLFFGSGTQLSVL.